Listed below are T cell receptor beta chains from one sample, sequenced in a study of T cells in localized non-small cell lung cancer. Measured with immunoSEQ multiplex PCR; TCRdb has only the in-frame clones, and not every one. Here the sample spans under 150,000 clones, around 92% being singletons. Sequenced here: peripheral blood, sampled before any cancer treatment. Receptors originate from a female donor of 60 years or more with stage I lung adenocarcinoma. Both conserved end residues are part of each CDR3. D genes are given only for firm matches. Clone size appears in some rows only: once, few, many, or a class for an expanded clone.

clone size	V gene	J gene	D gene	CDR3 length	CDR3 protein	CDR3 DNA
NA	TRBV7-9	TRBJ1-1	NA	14	CASSTQGFGTEAFF	TGTGCCAGCAGCACGCAGGGTTTCGGCACTGAAGCTTTCTTT
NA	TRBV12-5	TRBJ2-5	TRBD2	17	CASGLVGTSGRRETQYF	TGTGCTAGTGGTTTGGTAGGGACTAGCGGGAGACGGGAGACCCAGTACTTC
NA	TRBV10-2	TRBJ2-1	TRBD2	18	CATKHPSGPRPSYNEQFF	TGCGCCACCAAACACCCTAGCGGGCCCCGACCATCCTACAATGAGCAGTTCTTC
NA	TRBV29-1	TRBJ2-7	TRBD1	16	CSVEVDFRDRAGEQYF	TGCAGCGTTGAAGTCGATTTCCGGGACAGGGCTGGGGAGCAGTACTTC
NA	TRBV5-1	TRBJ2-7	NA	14	CASTPLGLSYEQYF	TGCGCCAGCACCCCCCTGGGCTTATCCTACGAGCAGTACTTC
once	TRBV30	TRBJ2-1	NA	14	CAWSARGIKGEQFF	TGTGCCTGGAGTGCAAGGGGGATAAAGGGTGAGCAGTTCTTC
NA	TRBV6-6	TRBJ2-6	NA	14	CASSYTGGANVLTF	TGTGCCAGCAGCTATACAGGCGGGGCCAACGTTCTGACTTTC
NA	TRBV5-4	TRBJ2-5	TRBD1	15	CASSSPGQGPETQYF	TGTGCCAGCAGCTCCCCGGGACAGGGCCCAGAGACCCAGTACTTC
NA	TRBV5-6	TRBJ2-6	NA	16	CASSPVMGAGANVLTF	TGTGCCAGCAGCCCCGTTATGGGGGCTGGGGCCAACGTCCTGACTTTC
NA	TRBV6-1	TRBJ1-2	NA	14	CASSEQRKSGGYTF	TGTGCCAGCAGTGAGCAGAGAAAAAGTGGTGGCTACACCTTC
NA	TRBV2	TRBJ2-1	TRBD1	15	CASTLTSGTVNEQFF	TGTGCCAGCACTCTCACCTCTGGGACAGTCAATGAGCAGTTCTTC
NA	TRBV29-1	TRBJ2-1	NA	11	CSVEKEDEQFF	TGCAGCGTGGAAAAGGAAGATGAGCAGTTCTTC
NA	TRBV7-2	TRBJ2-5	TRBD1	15	CASSLVFRGRETQYF	TGTGCCAGCAGCTTAGTATTCAGGGGGCGTGAGACCCAGTACTTC
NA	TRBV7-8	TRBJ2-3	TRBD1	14	CASSLKGAGDTQYF	TGTGCCAGCAGCTTAAAGGGGGCCGGAGATACGCAGTATTTT
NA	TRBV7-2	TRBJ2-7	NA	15	CASSLGGTRTYEQYF	TGTGCCAGCAGCTTGGGGGGGACAAGGACCTACGAGCAGTACTTC
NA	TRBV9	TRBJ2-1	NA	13	CASTPKTFDEQFF	TGTGCCAGCACCCCAAAGACATTCGATGAGCAGTTCTTC
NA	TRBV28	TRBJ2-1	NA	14	CASTSGGSYNEQFF	TGTGCCAGCACTTCGGGCGGATCGTACAATGAGCAGTTCTTC
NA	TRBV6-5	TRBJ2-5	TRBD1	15	CASSPPSTGSETQYF	TGTGCCAGCAGTCCACCCTCGACAGGGAGCGAGACCCAGTACTTC
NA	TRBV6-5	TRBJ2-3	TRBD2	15	CASSSKAGGTDTQYF	TGTGCCAGCAGTTCAAAAGCGGGAGGGACAGATACGCAGTATTTT
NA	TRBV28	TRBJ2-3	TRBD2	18	CASLPSGLAGLGGDTQYF	TGTGCCAGCCTCCCTTCTGGACTAGCGGGATTGGGTGGAGATACGCAGTATTTT
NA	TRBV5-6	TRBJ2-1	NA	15	CASSLWGVSYNEQFF	TGTGCCAGCAGCTTGTGGGGGGTTTCCTACAATGAGCAGTTCTTC
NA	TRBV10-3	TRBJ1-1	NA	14	CAISVRGVNTEAFF	TGTGCCATCAGTGTTAGGGGGGTGAACACTGAAGCTTTCTTT
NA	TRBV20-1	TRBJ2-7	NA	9	CSPGHEQYF	TGCAGTCCCGGTCACGAGCAGTACTTC
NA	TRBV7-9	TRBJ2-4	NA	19	CASSSHLSDSLGAKNIQYF	TGTGCCAGCAGCTCCCATTTATCGGACAGCTTGGGGGCCAAAAACATTCAGTACTTC
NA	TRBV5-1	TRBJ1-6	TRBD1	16	CASSYSGTGLDSPLHF	TGCGCCAGCAGCTATTCCGGGACAGGGCTCGATTCACCCCTCCACTTT
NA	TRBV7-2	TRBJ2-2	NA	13	CASSFGVYGELFF	TGTGCCAGCAGCTTTGGGGTATACGGGGAGCTGTTTTTT
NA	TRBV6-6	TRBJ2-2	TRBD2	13	CASRPAGAGELFF	TGTGCCAGCAGACCAGCGGGAGCCGGGGAGCTGTTTTTT
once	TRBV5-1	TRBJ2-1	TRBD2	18	CASSLTGRALRSYNEQFF	TGCGCCAGCAGCTTGACCGGGAGGGCCCTTCGCTCCTACAATGAGCAGTTCTTC
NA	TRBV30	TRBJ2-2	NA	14	CAWKGVSDTGELFF	TGTGCCTGGAAGGGGGTGTCGGACACCGGGGAGCTGTTTTTT
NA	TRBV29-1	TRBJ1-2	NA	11	CSVGGTDGYTF	TGCAGCGTTGGTGGGACTGATGGCTACACCTTC
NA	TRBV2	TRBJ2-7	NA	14	CASSDPGGAYEQYF	TGTGCCAGCAGTGATCCCGGGGGCGCCTACGAGCAGTACTTC
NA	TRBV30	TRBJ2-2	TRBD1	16	CAWEKTGGKRTGELFF	TGTGCCTGGGAAAAGACAGGGGGAAAACGAACCGGGGAGCTGTTTTTT
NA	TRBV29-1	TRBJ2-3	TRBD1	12	CSVDRGTDTQYF	TGCAGCGTGGACAGGGGAACAGATACGCAGTATTTT
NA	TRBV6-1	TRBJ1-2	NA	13	CASSEAGGDGYTF	TGTGCCAGCAGTGAAGCTGGCGGGGACGGCTACACCTTC
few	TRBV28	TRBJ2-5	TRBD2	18	CASSLGLAGGSGQETQYF	TGTGCCAGCAGTTTAGGACTAGCGGGAGGCTCGGGGCAAGAGACCCAGTACTTC
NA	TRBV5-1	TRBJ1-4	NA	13	CASRDEGGEKLFF	TGCGCCAGCCGGGACGAGGGGGGTGAAAAACTGTTTTTT
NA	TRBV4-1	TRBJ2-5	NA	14	CASSHGRVQETQYF	TGCGCCAGCAGCCATGGACGGGTCCAAGAGACCCAGTACTTC
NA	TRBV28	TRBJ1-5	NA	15	CASTGVMVSNQPQHF	TGTGCCAGCACCGGGGTGATGGTTAGCAATCAGCCCCAGCATTTT
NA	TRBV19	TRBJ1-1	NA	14	CASRQQGLDTEAFF	TGTGCCAGTAGGCAGCAGGGGCTTGACACTGAAGCTTTCTTT
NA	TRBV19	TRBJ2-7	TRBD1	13	CASSIQGAYEQYF	TGTGCCAGTAGTATTCAGGGGGCCTACGAGCAGTACTTC
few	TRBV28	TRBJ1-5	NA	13	CASSGYSNQPQHF	TGTGCCAGCTCGGGATATAGCAATCAGCCCCAGCATTTT
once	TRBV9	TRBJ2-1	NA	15	CASSVAAGSAGEQFF	TGTGCCAGCAGCGTAGCGGCCGGGTCCGCAGGTGAGCAGTTCTTC
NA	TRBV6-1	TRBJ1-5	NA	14	CASSPEDSNQPQHF	TGTGCCAGCAGTCCAGAGGATAGCAATCAGCCCCAGCATTTT
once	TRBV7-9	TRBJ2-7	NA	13	CASSFARVYEQYF	TGTGCCAGCAGCTTTGCCCGGGTATACGAGCAGTACTTC
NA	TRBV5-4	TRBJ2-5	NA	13	CASSLVREETQYF	TGTGCCAGCAGCTTGGTCAGGGAAGAGACCCAGTACTTC
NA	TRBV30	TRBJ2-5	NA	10	CAWSAETQYF	TGTGCCTGGAGTGCGGAGACCCAGTACTTC
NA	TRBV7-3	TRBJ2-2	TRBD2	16	CASSLGLAGVSGELFF	TGTGCCAGCAGCTTAGGACTAGCGGGAGTGAGCGGGGAGCTGTTTTTT
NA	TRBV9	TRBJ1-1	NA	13	CASSVGGYTEAFF	TGTGCCAGCAGCGTAGGGGGCTACACTGAAGCTTTCTTT
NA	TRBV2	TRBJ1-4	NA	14	CASSEWAENEKLFF	TGTGCCAGCAGTGAATGGGCAGAGAATGAAAAACTGTTTTTT
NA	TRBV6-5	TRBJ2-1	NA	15	CASSYSRFLYNEQFF	TGTGCCAGCAGTTACTCCCGGTTTCTCTACAATGAGCAGTTCTTC
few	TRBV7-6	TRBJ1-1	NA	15	CASSPGRGMNTEAFF	TGTGCCAGCAGCCCAGGACGTGGAATGAACACTGAAGCTTTCTTT
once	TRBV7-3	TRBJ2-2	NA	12	CASSPSTGELFF	TGTGCCAGCAGCCCCTCCACCGGGGAGCTGTTTTTT
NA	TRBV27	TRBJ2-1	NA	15	CASSLFSGSYNEQFF	TGTGCCAGCAGTTTATTTAGCGGCTCCTACAATGAGCAGTTCTTC
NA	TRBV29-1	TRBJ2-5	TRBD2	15	CSAEEGLAGGETQYF	TGCAGCGCCGAGGAGGGACTAGCGGGAGGAGAGACCCAGTACTTC
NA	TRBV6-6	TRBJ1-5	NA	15	CASSYLDSLNQPQHF	TGTGCCAGCAGTTACCTCGACAGCCTAAATCAGCCCCAGCATTTT
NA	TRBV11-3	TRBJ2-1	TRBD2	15	CASSIGSGGSNEQFF	TGTGCCAGCAGTATAGGAAGCGGGGGAAGCAATGAGCAGTTCTTC
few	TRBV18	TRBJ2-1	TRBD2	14	CASSPQAGNTEQFF	TGTGCCAGCTCACCCCAAGCGGGGAATACTGAGCAGTTCTTC
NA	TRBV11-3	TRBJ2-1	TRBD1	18	CASSNRDRGSPVDNEQFF	TGTGCCAGCAGCAACCGGGACAGGGGTTCCCCTGTAGACAATGAGCAGTTCTTC
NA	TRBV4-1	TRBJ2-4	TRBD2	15	CASSQEPRGVNIQYF	TGCGCCAGCAGCCAAGAACCCCGGGGGGTAAACATTCAGTACTTC